This TCR beta chain came from a study of shared clonotypes between healthy human individuals. Trimming took off 0 bases at V and 0 bases at J, with 7 bases between the two ends. This CDR3 is 15 amino acids long. The germline V gene encodes CDR1 SGHTS and CDR2 YDEGEE. DNA from unsorted PBMC was sequenced on ten immunoSEQ deep assay plates. Under the authors' procedure: Junction-only immunoSEQ sequences carried no quality scores, so filtering differed. Sequencing was performed with immunoSEQ multiplex PCR; in TCRdb, only in-frame clones are kept and a portion is missing. The D gene and trimming were derived from the DNA, and the V and J assignments and clone size from that table. The sample has about 560,000 clones; just over 75% are singletons. Healthy and HIV-negative, the adult donors had no recent acute infections or vaccinations.

This receptor was taken from a woman aged 40 to 55 in good health. Some clones in this sample may be carry-over from other donors' samples. The gene calls are TRBV5-8 and TRBJ1-3; no reliable D call. Sequenced sample: PBMCs. CDR3 sequence (DNA): TGTGCCAGCAGCTTGGTCCAGAACTCTGGAAACACCATATATTTT. This sequence encodes CASSLVQNSGNTIYF. Looking up the rest from reference TRBV5-8 and TRBJ1-3 gives the full variable domain: EAGVTQSPTHLIKTRGQQATLRCSPISGHTSVYWYQQALGLGLQFLLWYDEGEERNRGNFPPRFSGRQFPNYSSELNVNALELEDSALYLCASSLVQNSGNTIYFGEGSWLTVV.